Listed here is a single T cell receptor beta chain. This sample was taken from a study of regulatory T cells in long-lasting Graves disease. As for time point: newly diagnosed GD, antithyroid drugs for less than 3 months. PBMC RNA served as the TCR library source. Germline V gene data show CDR1 as MGHRA and CDR2 as YSYEKL. This CDR3 spans 14 amino acids. The V end was cut by 0 bases, the J end by 4 bases, with 9 bases between. CDR3-region Arm-PCR and iRepertoire HTBI primers produced the TCR beta libraries. TCRdb reanalysed the multiplex PCR reads using MiXCR and keeps one entry per CDR3 protein. The table lists hundreds of thousands of distinct CDR3 sequences, about 16% of them singletons, with around 18% in the top ten. The sample was also reused in another study, on T cells in Graves' hyperthyroidism and ophthalmopathy. That source notes: A set of HTBI primers served as the primers for a first-round RT-PCR of the TCR CDR3.

This TCR was sampled from a woman aged 25-40 years with Graves disease. This chain links TRBV4-1 with TRBJ1-1, with no clear D. The sequencing here drew on peripheral blood mononuclear cells (PBMCs), taken at new diagnosis, from a patient treated with antithyroid drugs. CDR3 protein: CASSQEEVGTEAFF. CDR3 in DNA: TGCGCCAGCAGCCAAGAGGAGGTGGGCACTGAAGCTTTCTTT.